This TCR beta chain was sequenced for a study of shared clonotypes between healthy human individuals. On the study more broadly: Per donor, three plates held CD4 naive cells, three held CD4 memory, two held CD8 naive and one held CD8 memory.

In the authors' workflow: ImmunoSEQ sequences covered only the junction and lacked quality scores; filtering therefore differed. Using immunoSEQ multiplex PCR, the repertoire was profiled, and TCRdb retains in-frame clones only, with some absent. V, J and clone size are those of that table, while D and trimming were read from the DNA. The table shows millions of clones, with around 95% occurring only once. Comments on this clone: What it binds is not known.

Findings and limits, study-wide: Larger richness was generally estimated for naive than memory subsets. An anticipated effect of sequencing depth on clonotype sharing among donors was recognized.

The receptor was derived from a man younger than 30 in good health. Sequencing used naive CD4+ T cells sorted from blood. Subset meaning: CD45RA+ positively selected.

The CDR3 nucleotides read TGTGCCAGCAGACCCGGGGGGGCTGGAGATACGCAGTATTTT. Its protein is CASRPGGAGDTQYF. The chain employs TRBV28 and TRBJ2-3; 8 nucleotides match TRBD2. Germline V gene lookup returns CDR1 MDHEN and CDR2 SYDVKM. V dropped 6 bases and J dropped 5; count of bases not matched to a gene: 7. The CDR3 extends over 14 amino acids.